This T cell receptor beta chain was profiled in a study of control samples from healthy donors and cancer patients (dated by TCRdb to about 2020). V and J lose 4 bases and 7 bases, and a span of 12 bases separates them. CDR1 and CDR2, per the germline V gene (reference sequence), are SGHKS and YYEKEE. The CDR3 has 13 amino acids, counting the end cysteine and phenylalanine. The read is trimmed to its CDR3 DNA, 39 bases read in frame from base 1. Preparation of the library involved the immunoSEQ multiplex PCR assay. Imported from immuneACCESS, the table was reduced by TCRdb to in-frame sequences with V and J called. These copies leave out some clones; in studies compared against another copy, an unresolved V gene accounts for under half, and the cause of the remainder is not known. Across this sample there are roughly 98,000 clones, with roughly four fifths seen only once. Around 10% of the sample lies in the top ten.

This clone was observed a few times. Its cognate antigen has yet to be identified. Within one base of it there is no much larger clone, and no base qualities were kept. Here the chain combines TRBV5-5 and TRBJ2-1; the D gene is not confidently resolved. Sequencing input: blood. The TCR was taken from a woman aged 60-75 years in good health. At the DNA level, the sequence is TGTGCCAGCAGCCCCTCCTCAGCAAATGAGCAGTTCTTC. Its amino acids are CASSPSSANEQFF. This CDR3, with the reference TRBV5-5 and TRBJ2-1 proteins standing in past its ends, gives the full variable domain DAGVTQSPTHLIKTRGQQVTLRCSPISGHKSVSWYQQVLGQGPQFIFQYYEKEERGRGNFPDRFSARQFPNYSSELNVNALLLGDSALYLCASSPSSANEQFFGPGTRLTVL.